The 19 T cell receptor beta chains presented below share a single source sample, sequenced in a study of cytomegalovirus exposure and HLA in healthy donors. Primers for the PCR totalled 60 Vbeta and 13 Jbeta. Assay used: immunoSEQ multiplex PCR; TCRdb lists only in-frame clones, some missing. The sample lists 150,000 to 200,000 clones; 80% to 85% were seen once. Sequenced material: PBMCs. The receptors were sampled from a woman between 25 and 40 years old in good health and CMV-seronegative.

The chain links TRBV28 to TRBJ2-2; TRBD2 is a possible D gene (6 bases). The CDR3 length is 18 residues. Germline lookup yields CDR1 MDHEN and CDR2 SYDVKM. The V end lost 10 bases, the J end lost 4 bases, and 28 bases lay between the germline ends. The CDR3 nucleotides are TGTGCCACCTGGAGGGAGGTCCTAGTTCGGGGCTCCACCGGGGAGCTGTTTTTT. Translating it yields CATWREVLVRGSTGELFF.

The chain combines TRBV27 with TRBJ2-1, with TRBD2 matching 7 bases. V was pared by 0 bases and J by 4 bases, with 9 bases of the junction left unmatched. The CDR3 contains 17 residues. Germline V gene data show CDR1 as MNHEY and CDR2 as SMNVEV (reference sequence). CDR3 sequence: CASSLSGGLAAYNEQFF. CDR3 DNA: TGTGCCAGCAGTTTATCGGGAGGGCTAGCGGCTTACAATGAGCAGTTCTTC.

The chain has TRBV7-9 and TRBJ1-4; 9 bases line up with TRBD1. This CDR3 has 15 amino acids. V shed 5 bases and J 4 bases; nucleotides not matched to a gene: 5. CDR1 is SEHNR, CDR2 FQNEAQ, per germline (reference sequence). CDR3 bases: TGTGCCAGCAGCCGAGTGGGACAGGGTAATGAAAAACTGTTTTTT. Translating it yields CASSRVGQGNEKLFF. The entire variable domain, with the rest obtained from reference TRBV7-9 and TRBJ1-4, is as follows: DTGVSQNPRHKITKRGQNVTFRCDPISEHNRLYWYRQTLGQGPEFLTYFQNEAQLEKSRLLSDRFSAERPKGSFSTLEIQRTEQGDSAMYLCASSRVGQGNEKLFFGSGTQLSVL.

This chain links TRBV7-2 with TRBJ1-2; TRBD1 matches at 8 bases. Germline lookup yields CDR1 SGHTA and CDR2 FQGNSA. The CDR3 covers 15 residues. V gave up 5 bases and J gave up 0 bases; unmatched junction bases: 5. The CDR3, as DNA: TGTGCCAGCAGCCAAGGACAGGGCCCTAACTATGGCTACACCTTC. Translation: CASSQGQGPNYGYTF. Drawing the rest from reference TRBV7-2 and TRBJ1-2, the complete variable domain is GAGVSQSPSNKVTEKGKDVELRCDPISGHTALYWYRQSLGQGLEFLIYFQGNSAPDKSGLPSDRFSAERTGGSVSTLTIQRTQQEDSAVYLCASSQGQGPNYGYTFGSGTRLTVV.

This clone was picked up a small number of times. The CDR3: CASSGEGNEQFF. The DNA of the CDR3 is TGTGCCAGCAGCGGGGAGGGGAATGAGCAGTTCTTC. The chain joins TRBV6-5 to TRBJ2-1; 7 nucleotides match TRBD2. With 6 bases clipped from V and 7 bases from J, the junction kept 3 bases outside the gene matches. The germline V gene has CDR1 MNHEY and CDR2 SVGAGI. This CDR3 contains 12 residues.

The table lists this clone with a count of one. The chain carries TRBV19 and TRBJ2-7, with 8 bases matching TRBD1. The germline V gene has CDR1 LNHDA and CDR2 SQIVND (reference sequence). This CDR3 contains 13 residues. The junction had 7 bases not matched to a gene; V was cut back by 10 bases and J by 2 bases. CDR3 DNA sequence: TGTGCCACTACGTCAGGGGGCGCCTACGAGCAGTACTTC. This encodes CATTSGGAYEQYF. Full variable domain (outside the CDR3, taken from reference TRBV19 and TRBJ2-7): DGGITQSPKYLFRKEGQNVTLSCEQNLNHDAMYWYRQDPGQGLRLIYYSQIVNDFQKGDIAEGYSVSREKKESFPLTVTSAQKNPTAFYLCATTSGGAYEQYFGPGTRLTVT.

This rearrangement joins TRBV6-4 to TRBJ2-3; perhaps TRBD1 as D (5 bases). The length of the CDR3 is 14 residues. Germline lookup yields CDR1 MRHNA and CDR2 SNTAGT. V was trimmed by 0 bases and J by 5 bases, leaving 9 bases between them. The CDR3: CASSDSPGIDTQYF. The CDR3 nucleotides read TGTGCCAGCAGTGACTCGCCAGGGATAGATACGCAGTATTTT.

This clone was recorded a few times. One end of the junction is discordant with germline, which a read error may explain. The rearrangement uses TRBV15 and TRBJ1-2; 9 nucleotides match TRBD1. CDR1 is LNHNV and CDR2 is YYDKDF in the germline V gene (reference sequence). The CDR3 totals 12 residues. The CDR3 DNA sequence: TGTGCCACCAGCAGAGGGACAGGGGTCCCCAACTTC. It is translated as CATSRGTGVPNF.

This clone was detected only once. V gene TRBV4-2 combines with J gene TRBJ2-2; 7 positions agree with TRBD2. V lost 4 bases, J lost 9 bases, and 8 bases stayed unmatched. CDR3 length: 14 residues. CDR1 is LGHNA and CDR2 is YNFKEQ in the germline V gene. As DNA, the CDR3 is TGTGCCAGCAGCCCGGGGGGTTTCGGCCGGGAGCTGTTTTTT. Protein: CASSPGGFGRELFF.

The chain couples TRBV6-1 to TRBJ1-1, with D possibly TRBD1 on 5 matching bases. The V gene lost 3 bases and the J gene lost 5 bases, with 19 bases spanning the gap. Per the germline V gene, CDR1 is MNHNS and CDR2 is SASEGT. This CDR3 is 16 amino acids long. For the CDR3, the DNA is TGTGCCAGCAGTGATTGGTCGGGGGGTCGATGGACTGAAGCTTTCTTT. Protein sequence: CASSDWSGGRWTEAFF.

The rearrangement joins TRBV10-2 to TRBJ2-1; TRBD1 aligns across 7 bases. Germline trimming cut 2 bases from V and 9 bases from J; bases unmatched to any gene: 4. The CDR3 consists of 13 residues. Germline lookup yields CDR1 WSHSY and CDR2 SAAADI. Here the CDR3 DNA reads TGCGCCAGCAGTGAGAACAGGGGCAGTGAGCAGTTCTTC. It translates to CASSENRGSEQFF.

This clone was observed a handful of times. One end of the junction is discordant with germline, which a read error may explain. The chain is built from TRBV7-9 and TRBJ1-4; perhaps TRBD1 as D (5 bases). CDR1 is SEHNR, CDR2 FQNEAQ, per germline (reference sequence). The CDR3 runs 13 residues. As DNA, the CDR3 is TGTTCCAGCAGCTTACGGGGGGATGAAAAACTGTTTTTT. Its translation is CSSSLRGDEKLFF.

V is TRBV27 and J is TRBJ1-5; 8 nucleotides match TRBD1. Per germline, CDR1 MNHEY and CDR2 SMNVEV (reference sequence). After removal of 5 bases from V and 5 bases from J, the junction contained 11 bases not matched to a gene. The CDR3 runs 16 residues. The CDR3 sequence is CASSPLDRVFDQPQHF. The CDR3, as DNA: TGTGCCAGCAGTCCCTTGGACAGGGTATTCGATCAGCCCCAGCATTTT.

The genes are TRBV13 and TRBJ2-7; TRBD2 is a possible D gene (5 bases). The length of the CDR3 is 15 residues. The germline V and J ends were trimmed by 5 bases and 3 bases, with 17 bases remaining between them. Looked up from germline, CDR1 is PRHDT and CDR2 is FYEKMQ (reference sequence). The CDR3 sequence: CASSHLGSENYEQYF. CDR3 coding DNA: TGTGCCAGCAGCCACCTGGGTAGCGAGAACTACGAGCAGTACTTC. Full variable domain (missing parts from reference TRBV13 and TRBJ2-7): AAGVIQSPRHLIKEKRETATLKCYPIPRHDTVYWYQQGPGQDPQFLISFYEKMQSDKGSIPDRFSAQQFSDYHSELNMSSLELGDSALYFCASSHLGSENYEQYFGPGTRLTVT.

CDR3 coding DNA: TGTGCCAGCAGCTCAGGGGCGGGCACAGATACGCAGTATTTT. Translating it yields CASSSGAGTDTQYF. The chain joins TRBV25-1 to TRBJ2-3; perhaps TRBD1 as D (6 bases). Germline lookup yields CDR1 MGHDK and CDR2 SYGVNS. CDR3 length: 14 residues. Trimming removed 6 bases at V and 1 base at J, with 11 bases between.

V usage is TRBV6-4 and J usage is TRBJ2-3; D is uncertain. The CDR3 runs to 13 residues. Germline-derived CDR1 and CDR2 are MRHNA and SNTAGT. The ends were cut back, 0 bases at V and 4 bases at J, with 5 bases in the middle. The CDR3 nucleotides are TGTGCCAGCAGTGACTCAGAGGCAGATACGCAGTATTTT. It is translated as CASSDSEADTQYF.

The rearrangement uses TRBV27 and TRBJ2-5; D is perhaps TRBD2 (6 bases). V lost 5 bases, J lost 2 bases, and 12 bases lay in between. Germline CDR1 MNHEY, CDR2 SMNVEV (reference sequence). The CDR3 has 14 amino acids. The CDR3 DNA reads TGTGCCAGCAGTGGCGGGGTTATACAAGAGACCCAGTACTTC. It yields the protein CASSGGVIQETQYF.

To note about this clone: The junction and the germline gene differ at one end; a read error may be behind it. The rearrangement uses TRBV9 and TRBJ2-4, with D tentatively TRBD1 (6 bases). Germline lookup yields CDR1 SGDLS and CDR2 YYNGEE. The CDR3 has 14 amino acids. CDR3 region: CASSVMGAGNSQYF. The CDR3 nucleotides are TGTGCCAGCAGCGTTATGGGGGCTGGAAACAGTCAGTACTTC.

V and J are TRBV4-1 and TRBJ2-7; 9 bases map to TRBD1. Germline V gene lookup returns CDR1 MGHRA and CDR2 YSYEKL. This CDR3 contains 15 residues. The junction had 5 bases not matched to a gene; V was cut back by 5 bases and J by 0 bases. The CDR3 DNA follows: TGCGCCAGCAGCTCACCGGGACAGGGCTCCTACGAGCAGTACTTC. The encoded protein is CASSSPGQGSYEQYF.